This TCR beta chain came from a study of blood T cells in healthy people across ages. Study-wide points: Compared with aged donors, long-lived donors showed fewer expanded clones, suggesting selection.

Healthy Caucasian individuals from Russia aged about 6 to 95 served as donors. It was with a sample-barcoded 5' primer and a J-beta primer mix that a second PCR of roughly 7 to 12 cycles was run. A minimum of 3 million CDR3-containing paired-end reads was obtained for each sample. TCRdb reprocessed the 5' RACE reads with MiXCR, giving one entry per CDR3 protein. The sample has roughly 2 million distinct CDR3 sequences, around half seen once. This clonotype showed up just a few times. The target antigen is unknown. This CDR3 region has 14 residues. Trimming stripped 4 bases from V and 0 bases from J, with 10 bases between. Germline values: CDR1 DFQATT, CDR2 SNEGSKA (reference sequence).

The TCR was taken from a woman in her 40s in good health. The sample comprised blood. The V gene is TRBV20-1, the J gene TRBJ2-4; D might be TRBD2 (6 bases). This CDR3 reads CSAIRGLAKNIQYF. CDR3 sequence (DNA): TGCAGTGCTATTCGGGGGTTAGCCAAAAACATTCAGTACTTC.